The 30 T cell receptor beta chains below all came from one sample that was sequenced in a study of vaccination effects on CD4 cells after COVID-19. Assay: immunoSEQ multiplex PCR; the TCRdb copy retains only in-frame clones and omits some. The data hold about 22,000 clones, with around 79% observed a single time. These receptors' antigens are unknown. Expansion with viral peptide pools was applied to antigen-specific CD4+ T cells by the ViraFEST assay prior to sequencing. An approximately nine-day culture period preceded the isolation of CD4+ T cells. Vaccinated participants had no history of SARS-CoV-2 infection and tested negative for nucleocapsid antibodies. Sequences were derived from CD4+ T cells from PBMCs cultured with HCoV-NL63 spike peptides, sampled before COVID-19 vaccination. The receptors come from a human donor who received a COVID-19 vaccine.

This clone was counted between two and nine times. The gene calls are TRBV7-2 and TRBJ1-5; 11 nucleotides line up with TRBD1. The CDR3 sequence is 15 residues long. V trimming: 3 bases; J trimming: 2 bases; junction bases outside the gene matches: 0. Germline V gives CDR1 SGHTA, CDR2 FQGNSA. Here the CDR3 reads CASSLDRGRNQPQHF. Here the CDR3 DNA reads TGTGCCAGCAGCTTGGACAGGGGGCGCAATCAGCCCCAGCATTTT.

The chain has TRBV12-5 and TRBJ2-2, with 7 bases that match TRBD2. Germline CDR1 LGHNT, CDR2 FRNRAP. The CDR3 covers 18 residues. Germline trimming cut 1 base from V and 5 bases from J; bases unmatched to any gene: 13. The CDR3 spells CASGLAPLGGGGTGELFF. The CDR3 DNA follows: TGTGCTAGTGGTTTGGCACCGCTGGGGGGGGGTGGAACCGGGGAGCTGTTTTTT. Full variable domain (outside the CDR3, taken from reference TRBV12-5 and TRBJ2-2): DARVTQTPRHKVTEMGQEVTMRCQPILGHNTVFWYRQTMMQGLELLAYFRNRAPLDDSGMPKDRFSAEMPDATLATLKIQPSEPRDSAVYFCASGLAPLGGGGTGELFFGEGSRLTVL.

CDR3 in DNA: TGTGCCAGCAGCTTAGGGCCCCAAGAGACCCAGTACTTC. Protein product: CASSLGPQETQYF. The chain recombines TRBV7-3 with TRBJ2-5, with D uncertain. Trimming shortened V by 2 bases and J by 1 base, and 5 bases separated the two germline ends. Germline V gives CDR1 SGHTA, CDR2 FQGTGA. This CDR3 is built from 13 residues.

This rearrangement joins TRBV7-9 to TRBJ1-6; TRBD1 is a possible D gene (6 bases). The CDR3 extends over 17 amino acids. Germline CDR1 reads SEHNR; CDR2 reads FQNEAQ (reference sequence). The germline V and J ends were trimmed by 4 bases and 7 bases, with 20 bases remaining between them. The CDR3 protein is CASSSTRGQGRNSPLHF. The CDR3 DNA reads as TGTGCCAGCAGCTCCACCCGGGGGCAGGGACGGAATTCACCCCTCCACTTT.

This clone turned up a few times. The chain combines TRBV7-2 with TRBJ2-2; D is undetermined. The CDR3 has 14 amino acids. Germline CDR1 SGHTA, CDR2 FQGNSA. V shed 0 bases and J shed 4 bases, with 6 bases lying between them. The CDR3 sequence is CASSLAFTTGELFF. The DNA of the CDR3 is TGTGCCAGCAGCTTAGCCTTTACCACCGGGGAGCTGTTTTTT.

The CDR3 loop is CAISEGVGNQPQHF. CDR3 bases: TGTGCCATCAGTGAGGGGGTAGGGAATCAGCCCCAGCATTTT. This chain links TRBV10-3 with TRBJ1-5; no definite D call. This CDR3 has 14 amino acids. Germline V gene data show CDR1 as ENHRY and CDR2 as SYGVKD. V lost 2 bases, J lost 4 bases, and 9 bases lay in between.

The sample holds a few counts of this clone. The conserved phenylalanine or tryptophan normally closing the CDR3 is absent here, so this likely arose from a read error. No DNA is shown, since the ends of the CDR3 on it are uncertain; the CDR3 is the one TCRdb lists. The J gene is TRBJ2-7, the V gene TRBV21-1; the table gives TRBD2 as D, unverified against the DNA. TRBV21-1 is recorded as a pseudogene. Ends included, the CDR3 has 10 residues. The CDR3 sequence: CASSKVAQTG.

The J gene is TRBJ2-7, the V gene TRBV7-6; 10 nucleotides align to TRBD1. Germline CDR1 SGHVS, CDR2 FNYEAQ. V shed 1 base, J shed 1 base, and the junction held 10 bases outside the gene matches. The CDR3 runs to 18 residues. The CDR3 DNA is TGTGCCAGCAGCTTAGGGTATGGGACAGGGGTGACTTCCTACGAGCAGTACTTC. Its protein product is CASSLGYGTGVTSYEQYF.

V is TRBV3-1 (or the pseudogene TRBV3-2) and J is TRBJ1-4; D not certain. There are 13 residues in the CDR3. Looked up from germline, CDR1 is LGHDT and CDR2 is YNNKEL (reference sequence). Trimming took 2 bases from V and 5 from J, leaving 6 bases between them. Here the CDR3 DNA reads TGTGCCAGCAGCCAAAACGAGAATGAAAAACTGTTTTTT. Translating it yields CASSQNENEKLFF.

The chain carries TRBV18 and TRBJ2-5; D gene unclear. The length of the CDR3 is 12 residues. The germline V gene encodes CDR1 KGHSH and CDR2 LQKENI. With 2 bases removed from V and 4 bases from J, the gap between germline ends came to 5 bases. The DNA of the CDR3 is TGTGCCAGCTCACCAGGACCAGAGACCCAGTACTTC. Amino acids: CASSPGPETQYF.

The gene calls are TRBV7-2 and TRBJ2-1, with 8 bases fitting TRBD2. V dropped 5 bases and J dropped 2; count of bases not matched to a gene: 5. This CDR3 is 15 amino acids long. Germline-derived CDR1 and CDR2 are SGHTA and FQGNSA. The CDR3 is CASSERGTPYNEQFF. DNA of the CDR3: TGTGCCAGCAGCGAGCGGGGGACCCCCTACAATGAGCAGTTCTTC.

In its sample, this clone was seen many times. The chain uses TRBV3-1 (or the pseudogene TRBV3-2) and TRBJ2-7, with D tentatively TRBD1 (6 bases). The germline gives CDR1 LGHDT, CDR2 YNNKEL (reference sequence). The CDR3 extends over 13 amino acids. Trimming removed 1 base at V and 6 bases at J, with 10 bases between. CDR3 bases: TGTGCCAGCAGCCAAGTTAGGGGGACCGAGCAGTACTTC. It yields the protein CASSQVRGTEQYF.

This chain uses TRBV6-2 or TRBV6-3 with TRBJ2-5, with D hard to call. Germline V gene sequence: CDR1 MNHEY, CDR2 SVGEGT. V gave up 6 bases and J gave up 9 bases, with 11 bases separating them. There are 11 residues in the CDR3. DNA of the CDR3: TGTGCCAGCAGCGACACTTGGGCCCAGTACTTC. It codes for CASSDTWAQYF.

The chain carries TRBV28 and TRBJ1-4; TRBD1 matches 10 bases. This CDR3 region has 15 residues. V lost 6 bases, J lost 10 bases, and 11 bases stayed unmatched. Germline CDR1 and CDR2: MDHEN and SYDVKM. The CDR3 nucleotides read TGTGCCAGCAGCCGAGTGGGACAGGGGACCGGAAAACTGTTTTTT. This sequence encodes CASSRVGQGTGKLFF. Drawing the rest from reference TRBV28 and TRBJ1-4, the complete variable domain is DVKVTQSSRYLVKRTGEKVFLECVQDMDHENMFWYRQDPGLGLRLIYFSYDVKMKEKGDIPEGYSVSREKKERFSLILESASTNQTSMYLCASSRVGQGTGKLFFGSGTQLSVL.

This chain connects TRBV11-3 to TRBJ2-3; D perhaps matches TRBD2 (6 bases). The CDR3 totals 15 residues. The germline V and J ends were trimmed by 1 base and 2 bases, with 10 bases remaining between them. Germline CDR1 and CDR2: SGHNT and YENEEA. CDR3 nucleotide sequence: TGTGCCAGCAGCTTAGGGGGCGGGGACACAGATACGCAGTATTTT. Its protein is CASSLGGGDTDTQYF. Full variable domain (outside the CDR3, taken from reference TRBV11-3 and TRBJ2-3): EAGVVQSPRYKIIEKKQPVAFWCNPISGHNTLYWYLQNLGQGPELLIRYENEEAVDDSQLPKDRFSAERLKGVDSTLKIQPAELGDSAVYLCASSLGGGDTDTQYFGPGTRLTVL.

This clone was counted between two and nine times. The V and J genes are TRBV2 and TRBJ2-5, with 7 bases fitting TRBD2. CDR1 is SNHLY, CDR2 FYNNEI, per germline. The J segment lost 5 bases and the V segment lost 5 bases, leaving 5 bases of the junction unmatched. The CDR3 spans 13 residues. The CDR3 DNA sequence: TGTGCCAGCAGTTCCGGGACTACGGAGACCCAGTACTTC. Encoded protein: CASSSGTTETQYF. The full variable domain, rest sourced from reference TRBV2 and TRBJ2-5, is EPEVTQTPSHQVTQMGQEVILRCVPISNHLYFYWYRQILGQKVEFLVSFYNNEISEKSEIFDDQFSVERPDGSNFTLKIRSTKLEDSAMYFCASSSGTTETQYFGPGTRLLVL.

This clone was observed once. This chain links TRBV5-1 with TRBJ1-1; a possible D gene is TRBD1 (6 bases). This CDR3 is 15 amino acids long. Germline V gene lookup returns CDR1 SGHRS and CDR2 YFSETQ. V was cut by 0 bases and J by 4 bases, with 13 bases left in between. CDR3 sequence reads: CASSLEGVGGTEAFF. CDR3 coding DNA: TGCGCCAGCAGCTTGGAGGGGGTTGGGGGCACTGAAGCTTTCTTT.

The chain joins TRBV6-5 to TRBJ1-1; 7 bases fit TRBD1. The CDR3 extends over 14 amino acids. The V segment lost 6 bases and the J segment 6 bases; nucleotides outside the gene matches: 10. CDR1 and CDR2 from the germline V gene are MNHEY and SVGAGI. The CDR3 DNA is TGTGCCAGCAGAGAGGGGGCGCGTTTCTCTGAAGCTTTCTTT. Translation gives CASREGARFSEAFF.

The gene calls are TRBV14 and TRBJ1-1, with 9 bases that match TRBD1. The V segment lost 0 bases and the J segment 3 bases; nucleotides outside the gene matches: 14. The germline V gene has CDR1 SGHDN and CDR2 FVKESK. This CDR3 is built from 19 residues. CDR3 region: CASSQDIPGQGWGDTEAFF. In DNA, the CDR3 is TGTGCCAGCAGCCAAGATATCCCGGGACAGGGATGGGGGGACACTGAAGCTTTCTTT.

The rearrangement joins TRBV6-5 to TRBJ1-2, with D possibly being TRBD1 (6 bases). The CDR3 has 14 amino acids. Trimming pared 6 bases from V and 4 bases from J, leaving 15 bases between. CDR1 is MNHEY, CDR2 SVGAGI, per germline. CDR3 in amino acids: CASSRDRLVYGYTF. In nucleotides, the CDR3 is TGTGCCAGCAGCCGTGACAGGCTCGTCTATGGCTACACCTTC.

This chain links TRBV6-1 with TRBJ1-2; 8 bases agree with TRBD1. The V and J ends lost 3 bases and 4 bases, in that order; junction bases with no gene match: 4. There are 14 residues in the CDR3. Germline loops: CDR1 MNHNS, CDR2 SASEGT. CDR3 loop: CASSERTGPYGYTF. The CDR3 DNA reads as TGTGCCAGCAGTGAGCGGACAGGGCCCTATGGCTACACCTTC.

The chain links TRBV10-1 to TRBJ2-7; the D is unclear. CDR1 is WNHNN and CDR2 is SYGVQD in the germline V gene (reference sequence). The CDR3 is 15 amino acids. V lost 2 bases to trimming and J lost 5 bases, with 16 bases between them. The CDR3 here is CASSEPPPGPHEQYF. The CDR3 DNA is TGCGCCAGCAGTGAGCCCCCCCCGGGTCCCCACGAGCAGTACTTC.

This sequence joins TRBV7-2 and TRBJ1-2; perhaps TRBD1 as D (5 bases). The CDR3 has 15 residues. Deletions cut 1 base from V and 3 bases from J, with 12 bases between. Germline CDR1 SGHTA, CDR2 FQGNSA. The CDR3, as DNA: TGTGCCAGCAGCTTAGGGGGCAGGGTAGACTATGGCTACACCTTC. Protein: CASSLGGRVDYGYTF.

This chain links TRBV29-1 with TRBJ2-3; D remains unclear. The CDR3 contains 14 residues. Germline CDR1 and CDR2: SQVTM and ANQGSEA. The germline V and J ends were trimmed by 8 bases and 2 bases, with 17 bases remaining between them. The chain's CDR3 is CSISTGLITDTQYF. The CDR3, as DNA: TGCAGCATTTCCACGGGCCTAATCACAGATACGCAGTATTTT.

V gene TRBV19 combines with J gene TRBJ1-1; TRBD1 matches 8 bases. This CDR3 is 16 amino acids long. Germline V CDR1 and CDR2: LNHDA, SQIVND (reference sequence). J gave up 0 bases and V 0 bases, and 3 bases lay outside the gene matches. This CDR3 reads CASSIENRGMNTEAFF. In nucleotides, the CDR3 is TGTGCCAGTAGTATAGAAAACAGGGGGATGAACACTGAAGCTTTCTTT.

CDR3 loop: CASISGTANTGELFF. CDR3 coding DNA: TGTGCCAGCATCTCCGGGACAGCGAACACCGGGGAGCTGTTTTTT. The chain recombines TRBV7-8 with TRBJ2-2, with 7 bases aligning to TRBD1. The V gene end was trimmed by 7 bases and the J gene end by 0 bases; junction bases not matched to a gene: 5. This CDR3 is built from 15 residues. CDR1 is SGHVS, CDR2 FQNEAQ, per germline.

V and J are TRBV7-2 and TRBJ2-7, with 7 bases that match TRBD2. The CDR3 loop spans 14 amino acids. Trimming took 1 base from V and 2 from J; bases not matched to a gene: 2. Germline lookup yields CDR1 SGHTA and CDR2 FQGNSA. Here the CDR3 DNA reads TGTGCCAGCAGCTTAGGCGGGAGTGCCTACGAGCAGTACTTC. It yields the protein CASSLGGSAYEQYF.

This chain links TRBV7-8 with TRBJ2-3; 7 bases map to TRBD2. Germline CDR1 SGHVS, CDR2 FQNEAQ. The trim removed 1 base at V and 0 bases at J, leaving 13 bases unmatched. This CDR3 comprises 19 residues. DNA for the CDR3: TGTGCCAGCAGCTTAGATCTTAGGACTAGACCCTCTAGCACAGATACGCAGTATTTT. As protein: CASSLDLRTRPSSTDTQYF.

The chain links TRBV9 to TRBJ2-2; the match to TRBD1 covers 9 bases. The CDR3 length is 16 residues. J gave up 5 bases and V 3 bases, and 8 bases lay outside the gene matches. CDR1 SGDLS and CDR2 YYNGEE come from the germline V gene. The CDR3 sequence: CASSEPGQGTTGELFF. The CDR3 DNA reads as TGTGCCAGCAGCGAACCGGGACAGGGAACGACCGGGGAGCTGTTTTTT.

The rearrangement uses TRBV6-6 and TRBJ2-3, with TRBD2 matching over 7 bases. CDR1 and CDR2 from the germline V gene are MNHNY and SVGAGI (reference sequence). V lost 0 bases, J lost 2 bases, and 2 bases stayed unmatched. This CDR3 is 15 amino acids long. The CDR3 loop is CASSYSGTNTDTQYF. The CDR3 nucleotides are TGTGCCAGCAGTTACTCCGGGACTAACACAGATACGCAGTATTTT.